A selection of T cell receptor beta chains follows, all from one sample in a study of blood T cell repertoires in COVID-19. Clones were read by immunoSEQ multiplex PCR, and TCRdb kept only the in-frame ones, dropping some. This sample has about 140,000 clones; 84% occur once, and the top ten carry 3% to 4%. Sequenced input: PBMCs or T cells enriched from blood (not recorded which). The receptors shown here come from a woman between 50 and 59 years old with acute COVID-19. CDR3s include the opening cysteine and the closing phenylalanine or tryptophan. D genes are given only for firm matches. Rows may omit the clone size; those that give it use once, few, many or a size class.

CDR3 DNA	CDR3 protein	clone size	J gene	V gene	D gene	CDR3 length
TGTGCCAGCAGCTCCGAGTCTACCAATCAGCCCCAGCATTTT	CASSSESTNQPQHF	NA	TRBJ1-5	TRBV3-1/TRBV3-2	NA	14
TGTGCCAGTACTCGCCGGGGGAGGGGCTACTATGGCTACACCTTC	CASTRRGRGYYGYTF	NA	TRBJ1-2	TRBV19	NA	15
TGTGCCGGCGGGGGTTATAATTCACCCCTCCACTTT	CAGGGYNSPLHF	NA	TRBJ1-6	TRBV6-6	NA	12
TGTGCCAGCAGCTTGGCAGCGGGATTCGTTCGCACAGATACGCAGTATTTT	CASSLAAGFVRTDTQYF	once	TRBJ2-3	TRBV5-8	TRBD2	17
TGTGCCACCAGCAGAACCGGACAGGACTACTATGGCTACACCTTC	CATSRTGQDYYGYTF	few	TRBJ1-2	TRBV15	TRBD1	15
TGTGCCAGCAGCCTTCACTATGGGGAGGACTCAGATACGCAGTATTTT	CASSLHYGEDSDTQYF	NA	TRBJ2-3	TRBV3-1/TRBV3-2	NA	16
TGTGCCAGCAGCTTGGAGGGGACTAGGGGCGGCGAGCAGTACTTC	CASSLEGTRGGEQYF	NA	TRBJ2-7	TRBV5-4	TRBD2	15
TGCAGCGTGGATGTGGGAACAGTTCAGGGGGGTGAGCAGTTCTTC	CSVDVGTVQGGEQFF	few	TRBJ2-1	TRBV29-1	NA	15
TGTGCCAGCAGCTTACCTACAGGGCAGGAAGCTTTCTTT	CASSLPTGQEAFF	NA	TRBJ1-1	TRBV7-9	NA	13
TGTGCCAGCAGTGGGACATCGGAGTATTGGACCGTTCGCTATGGCTACACCTTC	CASSGTSEYWTVRYGYTF	once	TRBJ1-2	TRBV28	NA	18
TGTGCCAGCAGTGGGACAGGGGAAGCCGGGGAGCTGTTTTTT	CASSGTGEAGELFF	NA	TRBJ2-2	TRBV6-4	TRBD1	14
TGTGCCAGCAGCAAAGGACTAGCGGGAGGGGATGAGCAGTTCTTC	CASSKGLAGGDEQFF	NA	TRBJ2-1	TRBV7-3	TRBD2	15
TGCGCCAGCAGCAGGGCCGGGACTAGCGACTCCCCAGATACGCAGTATTTT	CASSRAGTSDSPDTQYF	NA	TRBJ2-3	TRBV5-1	TRBD2	17
TGTGCCAGTAGTATGGACCGTAGCGGGAGAGGCACCGGGGAGCTGTTTTTT	CASSMDRSGRGTGELFF	NA	TRBJ2-2	TRBV19	TRBD2	17
TGCGCCAGCAGCCTGGCTGGGGACAGGGGTGATAATTCACCCCTCCACTTT	CASSLAGDRGDNSPLHF	NA	TRBJ1-6	TRBV5-1	TRBD1	17
TGTGCCAGCAGCTCGGCAGCGTTTGAGCAGTACTTC	CASSSAAFEQYF	NA	TRBJ2-7	TRBV5-4	NA	12
TGCAGTGCTGGGGGCAACCCTGAAGCTTTCTTT	CSAGGNPEAFF	NA	TRBJ1-1	TRBV20-1	NA	11
TGTGCCAGCAGCCAGGAACAGGGGGCGAATGGCTACACCTTC	CASSQEQGANGYTF	NA	TRBJ1-2	TRBV4-2	TRBD1	14
TGTGCCAGCCGGGGAGGATACACCGGGGAGCTGTTTTTT	CASRGGYTGELFF	NA	TRBJ2-2	TRBV6-5	NA	13
TGTGCCAGCAGTGAAGGGACAGCCCATTTTGAGCAGTACTTC	CASSEGTAHFEQYF	NA	TRBJ2-7	TRBV2	NA	14
TGTGCCTGGAGTAAGACAGCTTTTAATTCACCCCTCCACTTT	CAWSKTAFNSPLHF	NA	TRBJ1-6	TRBV30	NA	14
TGTGCCAGCAGCTTAATAGCGGGACCTACAGATACGCAGTATTTT	CASSLIAGPTDTQYF	NA	TRBJ2-3	TRBV11-1	TRBD2	15
TGTGCCAGCAAAGGGGAGAACACCGGGGAGCTGTTTTTT	CASKGENTGELFF	NA	TRBJ2-2	TRBV25-1	NA	13
TGTGCCAGCAGATCTGGACTAGCGGCAGACACAGATACGCAGTATTTT	CASRSGLAADTDTQYF	NA	TRBJ2-3	TRBV7-2	TRBD2	16
TGCAGCGTTGTGGGGACAGAAGAGACCCAGTACTTC	CSVVGTEETQYF	NA	TRBJ2-5	TRBV29-1	TRBD1	12
TGTGCCAGTACCCCGGGGACAGGGGGGATCAATGAGCAGTTCTTC	CASTPGTGGINEQFF	few	TRBJ2-1	TRBV19	TRBD1	15
TGCGCCAGCAGCCCGGGGGTGGCCGGGGGTGGAGAGACCCAGTACTTC	CASSPGVAGGGETQYF	NA	TRBJ2-5	TRBV4-1	NA	16
TGTGCCAGTAGAACCGGGGTTGATAATTCACCCCTCCACTTT	CASRTGVDNSPLHF	NA	TRBJ1-6	TRBV13	NA	14
TGTGCCAGCAGGGGGCTGCGGAATGAATACACTGAAGCTTTCTTT	CASRGLRNEYTEAFF	NA	TRBJ1-1	TRBV2	NA	15
TGTGCCATCAGCCTGAGCTCCTACAATGAGCAGTTCTTC	CAISLSSYNEQFF	NA	TRBJ2-1	TRBV10-3	NA	13
TGTGCCAGCAGTTCTCGGCGGCAGGGGATTGAAGCTTTCTTT	CASSSRRQGIEAFF	NA	TRBJ1-1	TRBV2	NA	14
TGTGCCAGTGCTCGACAGGGGACCACCGGGGAGCTGTTTTTT	CASARQGTTGELFF	NA	TRBJ2-2	TRBV19	TRBD1	14
TGTGCCAGCAGTATTACCGGGACAGTTAACTGGGGGGACCACTTT	CASSITGTVNWGDHF	NA	TRBJ1-6	TRBV6-5	TRBD1	15
TGTGCCAGCAGCCAAGGGACAGGGTTCCATGAGCAGTTCTTC	CASSQGTGFHEQFF	many	TRBJ2-1	TRBV16	TRBD1	14
TGTGCCAGCCTTCTGACGTTCGGGGGGACGGAGCAGTTCTTC	CASLLTFGGTEQFF	NA	TRBJ2-1	TRBV6-5	TRBD2	14
TGTGCCAGCAGTCCAGGGTTTCCCTACGAGCAGTACTTC	CASSPGFPYEQYF	NA	TRBJ2-7	TRBV6-5	NA	13
TGTGCCAGCAGCTTGGACGGGACAGGGTTGCTGAATGGCTACACCTTC	CASSLDGTGLLNGYTF	once	TRBJ1-2	TRBV5-6	TRBD1	16
TGTGCCAGCAGGAAGCGGGAGCGAAACAATGAGCAGTTCTTC	CASRKRERNNEQFF	NA	TRBJ2-1	TRBV27	TRBD2	14
TGTGCCAGCAGCTTTACAGGGCCGGGGAATGAGCAGTTCTTC	CASSFTGPGNEQFF	NA	TRBJ2-1	TRBV7-2	NA	14
TGTGCCAGCAGCCCCCGGGACAGATCAACTAATGAAAAACTGTTTTTT	CASSPRDRSTNEKLFF	NA	TRBJ1-4	TRBV7-6	TRBD1	16
TGTGCCAGCAGCCAGAGTGGGGCGGCGGAGCAGTACTTC	CASSQSGAAEQYF	NA	TRBJ2-7	TRBV7-3	NA	13